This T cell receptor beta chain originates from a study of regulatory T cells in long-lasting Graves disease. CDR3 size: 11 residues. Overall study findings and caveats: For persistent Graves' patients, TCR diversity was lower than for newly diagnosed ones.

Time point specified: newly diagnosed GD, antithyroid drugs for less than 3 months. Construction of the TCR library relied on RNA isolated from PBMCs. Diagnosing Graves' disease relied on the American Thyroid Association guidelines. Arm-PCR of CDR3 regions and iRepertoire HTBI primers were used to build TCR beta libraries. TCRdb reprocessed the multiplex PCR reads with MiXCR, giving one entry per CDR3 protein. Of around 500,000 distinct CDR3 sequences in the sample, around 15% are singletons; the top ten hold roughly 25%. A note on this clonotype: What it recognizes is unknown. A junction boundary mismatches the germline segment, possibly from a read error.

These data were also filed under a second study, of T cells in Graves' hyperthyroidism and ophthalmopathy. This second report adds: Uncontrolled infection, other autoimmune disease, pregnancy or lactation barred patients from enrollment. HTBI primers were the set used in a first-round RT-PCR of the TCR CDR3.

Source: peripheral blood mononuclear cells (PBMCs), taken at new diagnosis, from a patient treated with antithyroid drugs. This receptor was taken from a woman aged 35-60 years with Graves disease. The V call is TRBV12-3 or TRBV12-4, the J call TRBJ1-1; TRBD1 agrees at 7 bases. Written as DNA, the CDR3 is TGTGCCAGCAGTTCTACAGGGGTCGGTTCCTTT. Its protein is CASSSTGVGSF.